These T cell receptor beta chains were read from a single sample in a study of blood T cell repertoires in COVID-19. Clones were sequenced by immunoSEQ multiplex PCR, and TCRdb holds only the in-frame ones, with some missing. Among 310,000 or so clones listed, roughly 88% were seen once. Sequencing used peripheral blood. The receptors were gathered from a woman aged 45 to 65 with active or convalescent COVID-19. Both conserved end residues are part of each CDR3. Fields, in order: CDR3 DNA, CDR3 protein, clone size, D gene, J gene, V gene. A D gene is named only where the DNA matches it firmly. Only part of the rows carry a size: once, few, many, or a class if the clone is expanded.

cdr3_nt: TGCGCCAGCAGCACACAGGCATACACTGAAGCTTTCTTT; cdr3_aa: CASSTQAYTEAFF; clone_size: -; d_call: -; j_call: TRBJ1-1; v_call: TRBV5-1
cdr3_nt: TGTGCCAGCAGTCGTCAGGGGAATCAGCCCCAGCATTTT; cdr3_aa: CASSRQGNQPQHF; clone_size: -; d_call: -; j_call: TRBJ1-5; v_call: TRBV2
cdr3_nt: TGTGCCAGCAGCCAAGCGGGACTTCACACCGGGGAGCTGTTTTTT; cdr3_aa: CASSQAGLHTGELFF; clone_size: -; d_call: -; j_call: TRBJ2-2; v_call: TRBV4-2
cdr3_nt: TGCGCCAGCAGCCAGCAGGTCGAGGGCCAAAACATTCAGTACTTC; cdr3_aa: CASSQQVEGQNIQYF; clone_size: -; d_call: -; j_call: TRBJ2-4; v_call: TRBV5-1
cdr3_nt: TGTGCCAGCTCACAAGGGACTAGCGGGAGGACAAACAATGAGCAGTTCTTC; cdr3_aa: CASSQGTSGRTNNEQFF; clone_size: -; d_call: TRBD2; j_call: TRBJ2-1; v_call: TRBV18
cdr3_nt: TGTGCCAGCAGCCAGACTGATCAGCCCCAGCATTTT; cdr3_aa: CASSQTDQPQHF; clone_size: -; d_call: -; j_call: TRBJ1-5; v_call: TRBV4-2
cdr3_nt: TGTGCCAGCCGACGGACAGGGACCAATGAGCAGTTCTTC; cdr3_aa: CASRRTGTNEQFF; clone_size: -; d_call: TRBD1; j_call: TRBJ2-1; v_call: TRBV6-6
cdr3_nt: TGCGCCAGCAGCCAACCGGACAGGGACCTGGATGGCTACACCTTC; cdr3_aa: CASSQPDRDLDGYTF; clone_size: -; d_call: TRBD1; j_call: TRBJ1-2; v_call: TRBV4-1
cdr3_nt: TGTGCCAGCAGTGAAACCGGGACAGGGGTAACAGATACGCAGTATTTT; cdr3_aa: CASSETGTGVTDTQYF; clone_size: -; d_call: TRBD1; j_call: TRBJ2-3; v_call: TRBV6-1
cdr3_nt: TGTGCCAGCAGCCAAGGGACAGGGGTTAACTATGGCTACACCTTC; cdr3_aa: CASSQGTGVNYGYTF; clone_size: -; d_call: TRBD1; j_call: TRBJ1-2; v_call: TRBV3-1/TRBV3-2
cdr3_nt: TGTGCCAGCACCCCAAGAGGTGCCAGCGGGGGGGCCTACGAGCAGTACTTC; cdr3_aa: CASTPRGASGGAYEQYF; clone_size: -; d_call: TRBD2; j_call: TRBJ2-7; v_call: TRBV5-8
cdr3_nt: TGTGCCAGTAGTATAGAGGACAGGGGTGCCAGCAATGAGCAGTTCTTC; cdr3_aa: CASSIEDRGASNEQFF; clone_size: -; d_call: TRBD1; j_call: TRBJ2-1; v_call: TRBV19
cdr3_nt: TGTGCCAGCAGCCTTTCAGGGGAGTGGAATCAGCCCCAGCATTTT; cdr3_aa: CASSLSGEWNQPQHF; clone_size: -; d_call: -; j_call: TRBJ1-5; v_call: TRBV9
cdr3_nt: TGCGCCAGCAGCACCCGGGACAGGGGTGCAGATACGCAGTATTTT; cdr3_aa: CASSTRDRGADTQYF; clone_size: -; d_call: TRBD1; j_call: TRBJ2-3; v_call: TRBV5-1
cdr3_nt: TGCGCCAGCAGCCAAAGTCAAAGGACAGGCGACTATGGCTACACCTTC; cdr3_aa: CASSQSQRTGDYGYTF; clone_size: once; d_call: TRBD1; j_call: TRBJ1-2; v_call: TRBV4-1
cdr3_nt: TGTGCCAGCAGTTTAGGTAGCCCCCCTAGCACAGATACGCAGTATTTT; cdr3_aa: CASSLGSPPSTDTQYF; clone_size: -; d_call: -; j_call: TRBJ2-3; v_call: TRBV27
cdr3_nt: TGTGCCACCGGCAGCGATGCTAACTATGGCTACACCTTC; cdr3_aa: CATGSDANYGYTF; clone_size: -; d_call: -; j_call: TRBJ1-2; v_call: TRBV28
cdr3_nt: TGTGCCAGCAGTTTGGCAGGCGAGCAGTACTTC; cdr3_aa: CASSLAGEQYF; clone_size: -; d_call: -; j_call: TRBJ2-7; v_call: TRBV27
cdr3_nt: TGCGCCAGCAGCCAAAAGGCGGGGGGGCCAGGAGATACGCAGTATTTT; cdr3_aa: CASSQKAGGPGDTQYF; clone_size: -; d_call: TRBD2; j_call: TRBJ2-3; v_call: TRBV4-3
cdr3_nt: TGTGCCAGCTCACGCCAACAGGGTCAGACCGGGGAGCTGTTTTTT; cdr3_aa: CASSRQQGQTGELFF; clone_size: once; d_call: -; j_call: TRBJ2-2; v_call: TRBV18
cdr3_nt: TGCAGCGTTGATTTAGATTTCGTGGGCCCTACAGGGAAGGAGAACACTGAAGCTTTCTTT; cdr3_aa: CSVDLDFVGPTGKENTEAFF; clone_size: -; d_call: -; j_call: TRBJ1-1; v_call: TRBV29-1
cdr3_nt: TGTGCCGGCCCAGCGGGCCGTTTTAGCAATCAGCCCCAGCATTTT; cdr3_aa: CAGPAGRFSNQPQHF; clone_size: -; d_call: -; j_call: TRBJ1-5; v_call: TRBV6-4
cdr3_nt: TGTGCCAGCAGCCAAGAGGCTAGCGGGAGGCACGAGCAGTACTTC; cdr3_aa: CASSQEASGRHEQYF; clone_size: -; d_call: TRBD2; j_call: TRBJ2-7; v_call: TRBV3-1/TRBV3-2
cdr3_nt: TGTGCCAGCTCATACTCTCCGGGACAGGGTACGGCGGGGGCCTACGAGCAGTACTTC; cdr3_aa: CASSYSPGQGTAGAYEQYF; clone_size: -; d_call: TRBD1; j_call: TRBJ2-7; v_call: TRBV18
cdr3_nt: TGTGCCAGCTCACCTACCCTGACTAGTATAATCGCAGATACGCAGTATTTT; cdr3_aa: CASSPTLTSIIADTQYF; clone_size: -; d_call: -; j_call: TRBJ2-3; v_call: TRBV18
cdr3_nt: TGTGCCAGCAGCCAAGGTTTGGGGGGAAACACTGAAGCTTTCTTT; cdr3_aa: CASSQGLGGNTEAFF; clone_size: -; d_call: -; j_call: TRBJ1-1; v_call: TRBV3-1/TRBV3-2
cdr3_nt: TGTGCCAGCAGCTTAGAAGGCCCGCAGGGAGCTTTCTTT; cdr3_aa: CASSLEGPQGAFF; clone_size: -; d_call: -; j_call: TRBJ1-1; v_call: TRBV7-9
cdr3_nt: TGTGCCAGCAGTCACCCCGTGTGGCGGAGCTCTGGAAACACCATATATTTT; cdr3_aa: CASSHPVWRSSGNTIYF; clone_size: -; d_call: -; j_call: TRBJ1-3; v_call: TRBV7-2
cdr3_nt: TGTGCCAGCAGCCGACAAACCGGGACAGGGTATACTGAGCAGTTCTTC; cdr3_aa: CASSRQTGTGYTEQFF; clone_size: -; d_call: TRBD1; j_call: TRBJ2-1; v_call: TRBV7-8
cdr3_nt: TGTGCCAGCAGCTTCACTGGGGCCAACGTCCTGACTTTC; cdr3_aa: CASSFTGANVLTF; clone_size: -; d_call: -; j_call: TRBJ2-6; v_call: TRBV11-3
cdr3_nt: TGTGCCAGCAGCTCGGGACAGTTTGCAACTAATGAAAAACTGTTTTTT; cdr3_aa: CASSSGQFATNEKLFF; clone_size: few; d_call: TRBD1; j_call: TRBJ1-4; v_call: TRBV7-6
cdr3_nt: TGTGCCAGCAGCGATGGACTGGGACAGCGATTATACAATGAGCAGTTCTTC; cdr3_aa: CASSDGLGQRLYNEQFF; clone_size: -; d_call: TRBD1; j_call: TRBJ2-1; v_call: TRBV25-1
cdr3_nt: TGCGCCAGCAGCCAAGATCGGGAGACCCAGTACTTC; cdr3_aa: CASSQDRETQYF; clone_size: -; d_call: -; j_call: TRBJ2-5; v_call: TRBV4-1
cdr3_nt: TGCGCCAGCAGCTTAAACCCAAGGGGCTCTGGAAACACCATATATTTT; cdr3_aa: CASSLNPRGSGNTIYF; clone_size: -; d_call: -; j_call: TRBJ1-3; v_call: TRBV5-1
cdr3_nt: TGTGCCAGCAGCTCCCAGGGGCAAAAGCACGAGCAGTACTTC; cdr3_aa: CASSSQGQKHEQYF; clone_size: -; d_call: -; j_call: TRBJ2-7; v_call: TRBV7-2